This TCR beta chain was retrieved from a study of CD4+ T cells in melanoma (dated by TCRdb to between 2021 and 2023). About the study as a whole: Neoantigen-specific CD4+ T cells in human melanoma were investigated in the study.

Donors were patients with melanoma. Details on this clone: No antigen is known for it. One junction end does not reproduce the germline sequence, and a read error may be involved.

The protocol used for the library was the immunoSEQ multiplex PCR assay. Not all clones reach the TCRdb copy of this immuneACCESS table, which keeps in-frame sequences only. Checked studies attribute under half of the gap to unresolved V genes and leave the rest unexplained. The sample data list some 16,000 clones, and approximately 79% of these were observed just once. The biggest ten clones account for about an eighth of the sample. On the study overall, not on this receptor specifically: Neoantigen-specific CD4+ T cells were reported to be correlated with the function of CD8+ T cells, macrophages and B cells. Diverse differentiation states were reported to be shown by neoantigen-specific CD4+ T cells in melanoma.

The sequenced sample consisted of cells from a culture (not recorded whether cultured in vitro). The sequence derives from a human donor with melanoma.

The DNA sequence is TGCGCCACCTCACAGCAATTGAATCGGCCCCAGCATTTT. Translated, it gives CATSQQLNRPQHF. The chain links TRBV10-2 with TRBJ1-5; the D segment cannot be called with confidence. The CDR3 contains 13 residues, cysteine and phenylalanine counted. Only CDR3 DNA remains: 39 bases, in frame from the first base. Looking up the germline V gene yields CDR1 WSHSY and CDR2 SAAADI.